The 19 T cell receptor beta chains given below trace back to one sample, sequenced in a study of stem cell transplantation in POMP-related autoinflammatory disease. TCRdb's table, derived via immunoSEQ multiplex PCR, lists solely in-frame clones and lacks some. In the table there are roughly 70,000 clones, just over 90% of which are singletons. The sequences come from CD4+ T cells from PBMCs, collected after stem cell transplantation. The receptor set was obtained from a human patient with POMP-related autoinflammation and immune dysregulation (PRAID). The graft donor may be the source of some T cells.

The CDR3 is CASSWLAGIGEQYF. As DNA, the CDR3 is TGTGCCAGCAGTTGGTTAGCGGGTATTGGGGAGCAGTACTTC. The chain carries TRBV6-5 and TRBJ2-7; 7 bases map to TRBD2. Germline V gene lookup returns CDR1 MNHEY and CDR2 SVGAGI. CDR3 length equals 14 residues. J gave up 7 bases and V 4 bases, and 10 bases lay outside the gene matches.

The chain uses TRBV7-2 and TRBJ1-5; D gene ambiguous. The CDR3 consists of 14 residues. Germline V lookup: CDR1 SGHTA, CDR2 FQGNSA. V dropped 0 bases and J dropped 5 bases, with 8 bases sitting between them. The CDR3 spells CASSLASGYQPQHF. DNA of the CDR3: TGTGCCAGCAGCTTAGCGTCAGGTTATCAGCCCCAGCATTTT.

The chain employs TRBV4-1 and TRBJ1-6, with no clear D. The CDR3 is made up of 11 amino acids. Trimming cost V 4 bases and J 14 bases, with 9 bases left between them. In germline, CDR1 is MGHRA, CDR2 YSYEKL. This CDR3 is CASSRPGTLHF. The DNA for the CDR3 is TGCGCCAGCAGCCGCCCTGGGACCCTCCACTTT.

The chain has TRBV2 and TRBJ1-6; D may be TRBD1 (6 bases). The CDR3 contains 19 residues. The germline V gene encodes CDR1 SNHLY and CDR2 FYNNEI. V dropped 2 bases and J dropped 0 bases, with 17 bases sitting between them. The CDR3 is CASSEPKRQGSSYNSPLHF. The CDR3 bases are TGTGCCAGCAGTGAACCCAAACGGCAGGGGAGCTCCTATAATTCACCCCTCCACTTT.

The chain combines TRBV3-1 (or the pseudogene TRBV3-2) with TRBJ2-3, with 8 bases fitting TRBD1. This CDR3 is built from 15 residues. CDR1 is LGHDT, CDR2 YNNKEL, per germline (reference sequence). V lost 4 bases, J lost 2 bases, and 5 bases stayed unmatched. In DNA, the CDR3 is TGTGCCAGCAGCCCCGGGACAGGCCACACAGATACGCAGTATTTT. Encoded protein: CASSPGTGHTDTQYF.

The rearrangement links TRBV7-9 to TRBJ1-4; 9 nucleotides agree with TRBD1. Germline V gene lookup returns CDR1 SEHNR and CDR2 FQNEAQ (reference sequence). Germline trimming cut 5 bases from V and 8 bases from J; bases unmatched to any gene: 9. The CDR3 length is 15 residues. CDR3 in amino acids: CASSTRTGDGEKLFF. As DNA, the CDR3 is TGTGCCAGCAGCACTCGGACAGGGGACGGGGAAAAACTGTTTTTT.

This sequence joins TRBV5-4 and TRBJ2-1; maybe TRBD1 (6 bases). Germline loops: CDR1 SGHNT, CDR2 YYREEE (reference sequence). V was cut by 0 bases and J by 6 bases, with 16 bases left in between. The CDR3 totals 16 residues. The chain's CDR3 is CASSLDLTGVSNEQFF. The DNA for the CDR3 is TGTGCCAGCAGCTTGGATCTGACAGGTGTGAGCAATGAGCAGTTCTTC.

The rearrangement links TRBV7-2 to TRBJ1-4; the D gene is possibly TRBD1 (5 bases). The length of the CDR3 is 15 residues. Trimming removed 5 bases from V and 7 bases from J, with 17 bases in between. Germline lookup yields CDR1 SGHTA and CDR2 FQGNSA. CDR3 DNA: TGTGCCAGCAGCCCTGATTCGGGGACGGCTGAAAAACTGTTTTTT. It specifies CASSPDSGTAEKLFF.

The chain employs TRBV18 and TRBJ2-2; a weak D match, TRBD2 (6 bases). The V gene's germline CDR1 is KGHSH and CDR2 LQKENI. This CDR3 is 13 amino acids long. Trimming cost V 2 bases and J 7 bases, with 8 bases left between them. This CDR3 reads CASSPGRDGELFF. CDR3 coding DNA: TGTGCCAGCTCACCAGGGCGGGACGGGGAGCTGTTTTTT. The variable domain in full, completed from reference TRBV18 and TRBJ2-2, reads NAGVMQNPRHLVRRRGQEARLRCSPMKGHSHVYWYRQLPEEGLKFMVYLQKENIIDESGMPKERFSAEFPKEGPSILRIQQVVRGDSAAYFCASSPGRDGELFFGEGSRLTVL.

The chain is built from TRBV5-1 and TRBJ2-2; D unclear. The CDR3 is 16 residues long. V shed 0 bases and J shed 0 bases, with 9 bases lying between them. CDR1 SGHRS and CDR2 YFSETQ come from the germline V gene. This chain's CDR3 is CASSLEAGTNTGELFF. Written as DNA, the CDR3 is TGCGCCAGCAGCTTGGAGGCAGGCACGAACACCGGGGAGCTGTTTTTT.

This clone was seen only once. V is TRBV10-3 and J is TRBJ2-3; D may match TRBD1 or TRBD2 (7 bases each). Trimming pared 6 bases from V and 4 bases from J, leaving 20 bases between. CDR3 length: 16 residues. CDR1 ENHRY and CDR2 SYGVKD come from the germline V gene. CDR3 protein: CAIRTRQGGGPDTQYF. The CDR3 DNA follows: TGTGCCATCAGAACCAGACAGGGAGGGGGACCAGATACGCAGTATTTT.

This clone is a singleton in its sample. The chain links TRBV5-1 to TRBJ2-1; a weak D match, TRBD2 (6 bases). The germline CDR1 and CDR2 sequences are SGHRS and YFSETQ. The CDR3 sequence is 15 residues long. The germline V and J ends were trimmed by 4 bases and 10 bases, with 21 bases remaining between them. CDR3 bases: TGCGCCAGCAGCCTTGTTCCTTCGGGGGTCGGGGAGCAGTTCTTC. It specifies CASSLVPSGVGEQFF. The whole variable domain, remainder taken from reference TRBV5-1 and TRBJ2-1, is KAGVTQTPRYLIKTRGQQVTLSCSPISGHRSVSWYQQTPGQGLQFLFEYFSETQRNKGNFPGRFSGRQFSNSRSEMNVSTLELGDSALYLCASSLVPSGVGEQFFGPGTRLTVL.

The rearrangement links TRBV4-2 to TRBJ2-3; D could derive from TRBD1 or TRBD2 (6 bases each). The germline CDR1 and CDR2 sequences are LGHNA and YNFKEQ. The CDR3 is 15 residues long. The ends were cut back, 0 bases at V and 3 bases at J, with 10 bases in the middle. CDR3 bases: TGTGCCAGCAGCCAAGAGGAGGGGGGAACAGATACGCAGTATTTT. This codes for CASSQEEGGTDTQYF.

The chain employs TRBV19 and TRBJ2-3; TRBD2 matches 11 bases. The J segment lost 4 bases and the V segment lost 6 bases, leaving 6 bases of the junction unmatched. The germline V gene encodes CDR1 LNHDA and CDR2 SQIVND (reference sequence). The CDR3 sequence is 15 residues long. CDR3 sequence (DNA): TGTGCCAGTAGCCCGACTAGCGGGGAGGCAGATACGCAGTATTTT. Its protein is CASSPTSGEADTQYF.

A single count supports this clone. The genes are TRBV6-1 and TRBJ2-3, with 8 nucleotides matching TRBD1. The germline CDR1 and CDR2 sequences are MNHNS and SASEGT. The CDR3 extends over 15 amino acids. With 3 bases clipped from V and 4 bases from J, the junction kept 6 bases outside the gene matches. CDR3: CASSEGQAWADTQYF. The DNA of the CDR3 is TGTGCCAGCAGTGAGGGACAGGCTTGGGCAGATACGCAGTATTTT.

The chain combines TRBV5-1 with TRBJ1-5; 8 nucleotides agree with TRBD1. The germline gives CDR1 SGHRS, CDR2 YFSETQ. The V and J ends lost 3 bases and 0 bases, in that order; junction bases with no gene match: 8. The CDR3 loop spans 17 amino acids. CDR3 nucleotides: TGCGCCAGCAGCTCCGGGACAGGCCCGTATAGCAATCAGCCCCAGCATTTT. This gives the protein CASSSGTGPYSNQPQHF.

The chain links TRBV10-1 to TRBJ2-5; possibly TRBD1 for D (5 bases). V lost 11 bases and J lost 3, with 10 bases in between. Germline V gene lookup returns CDR1 WNHNN and CDR2 SYGVQD (reference sequence). This CDR3 region has 11 residues. The CDR3 region is CAPVQEETQYF. The CDR3 DNA reads TGCGCCCCGGTACAGGAAGAGACCCAGTACTTC.

The chain has TRBV5-6 and TRBJ1-2; TRBD1 matches 7 bases. The CDR3 is 16 residues long. The germline V gene has CDR1 SGHDT and CDR2 YYEEEE. Trimming took 4 bases from V and 0 from J; bases not matched to a gene: 9. The CDR3 reads CASSAQGGLANYGYTF. The CDR3 DNA follows: TGTGCCAGCAGCGCCCAGGGGGGGTTAGCTAACTATGGCTACACCTTC.

About this clone: In the same sample, other DNA sequences code for this CDR3. The chain is built from TRBV6-5 and TRBJ1-5; D not resolved. Germline loops: CDR1 MNHEY, CDR2 SVGAGI. This CDR3 is 14 amino acids long. V lost 5 bases and J lost 1, with 9 bases in between. The CDR3 region has the DNA TGTGCCAGCAGTCGGACGGACAGCAATCAGCCCCAGCATTTT. Protein product: CASSRTDSNQPQHF.